These T cell receptor beta chains were read from a single sample in a study of prognosis after radiotherapy for stage I lung cancer. Each CDR3 protein gets one entry after TCRdb re-called the multiplex PCR reads with MiXCR. The sample shows approximately 51,000 distinct CDR3 sequences, 30% to 35% of them seen only once. The material sequenced was PBMCs, taken before or after stereotactic body radiation therapy (not recorded which). The receptors derive from a donor older than 45 with non-small cell lung cancer. The conserved cysteine and the conserved F or W are not part of the CDR3 here. The order of the fields is J gene, V gene, CDR3 protein.

TRBJ1-1,TRBV4-1,ASSRVMANTEAF
TRBJ1-5,TRBV30,AWSVQNNQPQH
TRBJ2-3,TRBV3-1,ASSRTSGRADTQY
TRBJ2-1,TRBV11-2,ASSLDRASYNEQF
TRBJ2-1,TRBV19,ASIRTASSYNEQF
TRBJ1-4,TRBV4-2,ASSQEYRGNEKLF
TRBJ1-6,TRBV5-6,ASSFRQTYNSPLH
TRBJ1-2,TRBV28,ASSSTALGRTNYGYT
TRBJ1-5,TRBV5-8,ASSLDRGNQPQH
TRBJ2-3,TRBV6-1,ASRWGQANRDTQY
TRBJ2-5,TRBV7-7,ASSMDLIGVETQY